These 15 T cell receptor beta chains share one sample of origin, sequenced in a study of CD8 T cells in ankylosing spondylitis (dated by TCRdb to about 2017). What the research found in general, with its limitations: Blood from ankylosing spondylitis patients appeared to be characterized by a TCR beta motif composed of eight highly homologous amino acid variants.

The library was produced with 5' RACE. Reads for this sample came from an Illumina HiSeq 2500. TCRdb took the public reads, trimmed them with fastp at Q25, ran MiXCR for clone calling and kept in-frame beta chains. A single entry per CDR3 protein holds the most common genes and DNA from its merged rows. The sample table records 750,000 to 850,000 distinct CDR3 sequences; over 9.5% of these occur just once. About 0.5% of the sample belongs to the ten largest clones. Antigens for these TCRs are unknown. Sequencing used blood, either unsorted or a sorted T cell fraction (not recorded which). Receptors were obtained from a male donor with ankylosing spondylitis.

CDR3 nucleotides: TGTGCCAGCTCACCCCGGACAGGAGCCGATGGCTACACCTTC. Translating gives CASSPRTGADGYTF. The chain has TRBV18 and TRBJ1-2, with 7 bases aligning to TRBD1. CDR1 is KGHSH and CDR2 is LQKENI in the germline V gene. The V segment lost 3 bases and the J segment 6 bases; nucleotides outside the gene matches: 7. The CDR3 has 14 residues.

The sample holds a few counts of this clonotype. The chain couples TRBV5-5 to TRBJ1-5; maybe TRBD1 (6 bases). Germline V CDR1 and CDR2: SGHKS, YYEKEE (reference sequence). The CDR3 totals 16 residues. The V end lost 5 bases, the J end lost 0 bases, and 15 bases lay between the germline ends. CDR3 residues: CASREGQLYSNQPQHF. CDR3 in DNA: TGTGCCAGCAGGGAAGGACAGCTATATAGCAATCAGCCCCAGCATTTT.

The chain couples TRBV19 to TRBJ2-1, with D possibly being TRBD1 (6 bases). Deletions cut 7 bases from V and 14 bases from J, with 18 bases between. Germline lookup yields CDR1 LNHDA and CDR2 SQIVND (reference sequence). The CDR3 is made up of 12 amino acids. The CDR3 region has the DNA TGTGCCAGTAAAGAGGCCGTAGGACAGAAGTTCTTC. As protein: CASKEAVGQKFF. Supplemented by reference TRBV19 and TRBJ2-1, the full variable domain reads DGGITQSPKYLFRKEGQNVTLSCEQNLNHDAMYWYRQDPGQGLRLIYYSQIVNDFQKGDIAEGYSVSREKKESFPLTVTSAQKNPTAFYLCASKEAVGQKFFGPGTRLTVL.

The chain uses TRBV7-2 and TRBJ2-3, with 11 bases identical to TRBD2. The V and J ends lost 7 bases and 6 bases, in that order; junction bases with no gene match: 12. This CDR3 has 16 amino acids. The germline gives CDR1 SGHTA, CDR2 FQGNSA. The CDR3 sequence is CASTKGRLAGGDTQYF. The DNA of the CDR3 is TGTGCCAGCACCAAGGGGCGGCTAGCGGGAGGTGATACGCAGTATTTT. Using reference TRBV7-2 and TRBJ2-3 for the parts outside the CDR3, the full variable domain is GAGVSQSPSNKVTEKGKDVELRCDPISGHTALYWYRQSLGQGLEFLIYFQGNSAPDKSGLPSDRFSAERTGGSVSTLTIQRTQQEDSAVYLCASTKGRLAGGDTQYFGPGTRLTVL.

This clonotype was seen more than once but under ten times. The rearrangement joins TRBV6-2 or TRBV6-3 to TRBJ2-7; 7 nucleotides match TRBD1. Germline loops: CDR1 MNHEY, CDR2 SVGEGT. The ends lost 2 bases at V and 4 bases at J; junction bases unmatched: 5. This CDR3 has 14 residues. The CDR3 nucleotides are TGTGCCAGCAGTTACAAGGGGGCGCGTTACGAGCAGTACTTC. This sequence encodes CASSYKGARYEQYF.

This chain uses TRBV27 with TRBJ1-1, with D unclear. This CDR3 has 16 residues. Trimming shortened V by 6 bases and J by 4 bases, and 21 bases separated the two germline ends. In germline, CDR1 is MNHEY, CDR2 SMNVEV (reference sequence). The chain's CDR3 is CASSPLMGRVSTEAFF. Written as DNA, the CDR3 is TGTGCCAGCAGCCCCCTCATGGGGAGGGTGAGCACTGAAGCTTTCTTT.

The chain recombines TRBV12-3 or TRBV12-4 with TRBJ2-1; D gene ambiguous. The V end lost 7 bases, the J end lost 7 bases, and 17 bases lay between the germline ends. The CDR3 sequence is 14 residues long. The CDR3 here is CASKPTASRNEQFF. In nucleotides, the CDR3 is TGTGCCAGCAAACCCACGGCATCGCGGAATGAGCAGTTCTTC.

This CDR3 reads CASSVAGDEQFF. The CDR3 region has the DNA TGTGCCAGCAGCGTAGCCGGAGATGAGCAGTTCTTC. The chain combines TRBV9 with TRBJ2-1, with unresolved D. This CDR3 is 12 amino acids long. With 0 bases removed from V and 8 bases from J, the gap between germline ends came to 6 bases. In germline, CDR1 is SGDLS, CDR2 YYNGEE.

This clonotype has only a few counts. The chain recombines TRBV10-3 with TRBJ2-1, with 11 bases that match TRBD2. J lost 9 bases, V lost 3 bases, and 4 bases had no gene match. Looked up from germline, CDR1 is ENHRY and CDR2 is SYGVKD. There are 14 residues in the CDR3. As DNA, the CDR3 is TGTGCCATCAGTGACACAGGACTAGCGGGTGAGCAGTTCTTC. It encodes CAISDTGLAGEQFF.

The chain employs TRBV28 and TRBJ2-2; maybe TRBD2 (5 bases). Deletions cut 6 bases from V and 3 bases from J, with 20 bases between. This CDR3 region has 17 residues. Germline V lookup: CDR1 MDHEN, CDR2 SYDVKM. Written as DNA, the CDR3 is TGTGCCAGCAGACCGTTTTCCTTCTTGAGGGACACCGGGGAGCTGTTTTTT. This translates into CASRPFSFLRDTGELFF.

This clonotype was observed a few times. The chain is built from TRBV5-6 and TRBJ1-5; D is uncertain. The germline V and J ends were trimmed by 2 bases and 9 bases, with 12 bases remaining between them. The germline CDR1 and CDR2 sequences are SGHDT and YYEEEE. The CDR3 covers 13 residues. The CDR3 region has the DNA TGTGCCAGCAGCTTTTCACCGAAGGGGCCCCAGCATTTT. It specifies CASSFSPKGPQHF.

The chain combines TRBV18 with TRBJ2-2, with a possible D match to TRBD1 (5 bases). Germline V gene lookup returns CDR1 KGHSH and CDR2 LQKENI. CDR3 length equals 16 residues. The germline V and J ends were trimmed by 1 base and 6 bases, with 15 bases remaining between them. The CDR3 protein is CASSPLSGAPPGELFF. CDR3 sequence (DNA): TGTGCCAGCTCACCACTGTCTGGGGCACCACCCGGGGAGCTGTTTTTT. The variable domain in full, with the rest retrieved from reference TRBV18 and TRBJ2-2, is NAGVMQNPRHLVRRRGQEARLRCSPMKGHSHVYWYRQLPEEGLKFMVYLQKENIIDESGMPKERFSAEFPKEGPSILRIQQVVRGDSAAYFCASSPLSGAPPGELFFGEGSRLTVL.

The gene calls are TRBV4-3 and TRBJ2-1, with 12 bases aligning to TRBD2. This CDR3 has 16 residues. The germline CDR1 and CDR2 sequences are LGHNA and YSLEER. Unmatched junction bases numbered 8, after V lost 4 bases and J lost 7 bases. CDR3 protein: CASSRATSGRWNEQFF. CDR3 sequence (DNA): TGCGCCAGCAGCCGGGCGACTAGCGGGAGATGGAATGAGCAGTTCTTC.

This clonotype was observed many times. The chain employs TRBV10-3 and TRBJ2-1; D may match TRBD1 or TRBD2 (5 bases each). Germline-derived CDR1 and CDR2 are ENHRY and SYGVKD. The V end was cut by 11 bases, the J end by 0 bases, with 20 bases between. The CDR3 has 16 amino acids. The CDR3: CAYAGGSASSYNEQFF. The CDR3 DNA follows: TGTGCCTACGCTGGGGGTTCTGCCAGCTCCTACAATGAGCAGTTCTTC.

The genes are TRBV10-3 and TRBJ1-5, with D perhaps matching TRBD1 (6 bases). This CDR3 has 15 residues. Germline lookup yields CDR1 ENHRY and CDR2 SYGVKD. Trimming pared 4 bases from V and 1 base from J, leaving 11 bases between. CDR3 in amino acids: CAISGQVGSNQPQHF. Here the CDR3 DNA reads TGTGCCATCAGTGGACAGGTCGGAAGCAATCAGCCCCAGCATTTT.